This T cell receptor beta chain was observed in a study of neoadjuvant anti-PD-1 for oral cavity cancer. The V end lost 7 bases, the J end lost 1 base, and 11 bases lay between the germline ends. In germline, CDR1 is MDHEN, CDR2 SYDVKM. The CDR3 sequence is 14 residues long. Generated by immunoSEQ multiplex PCR, the TCRdb table keeps only in-frame clones and is missing some. The sample contains 65,000 to 95,000 clones, around 80% of which appear only once. The source of this sequence is a person between 40 and 80 years old with oral cavity squamous cell carcinoma. The sample consisted of PBMCs, taken before nivolumab (anti-PD-1) treatment. The V and J genes are TRBV28 and TRBJ2-1; D gene ambiguous. The DNA for the CDR3 is TGTGCCAGCACCCTTAGGATATCCTACAATGAGCAGTTCTTC. Amino acids: CASTLRISYNEQFF.